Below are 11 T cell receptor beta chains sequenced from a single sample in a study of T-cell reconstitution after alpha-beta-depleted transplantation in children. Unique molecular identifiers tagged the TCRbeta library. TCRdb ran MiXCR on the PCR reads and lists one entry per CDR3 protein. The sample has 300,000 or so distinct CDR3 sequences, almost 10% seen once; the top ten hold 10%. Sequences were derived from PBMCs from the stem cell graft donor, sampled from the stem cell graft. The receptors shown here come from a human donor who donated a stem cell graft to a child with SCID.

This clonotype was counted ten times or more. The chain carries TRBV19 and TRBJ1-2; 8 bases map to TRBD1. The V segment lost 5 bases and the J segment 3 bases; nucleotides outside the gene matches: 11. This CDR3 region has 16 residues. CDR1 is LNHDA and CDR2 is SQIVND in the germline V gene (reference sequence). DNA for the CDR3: TGTGCCAGTAGTCCATGGACAGGGTGGAGATACTATGGCTACACCTTC. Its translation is CASSPWTGWRYYGYTF.

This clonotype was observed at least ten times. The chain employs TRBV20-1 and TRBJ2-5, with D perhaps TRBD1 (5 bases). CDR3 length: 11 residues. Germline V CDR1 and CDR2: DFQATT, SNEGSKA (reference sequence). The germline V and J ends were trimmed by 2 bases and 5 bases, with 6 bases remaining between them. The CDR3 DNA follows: TGCAGTGCTAGACAGGGCGAGACCCAGTACTTC. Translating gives CSARQGETQYF.

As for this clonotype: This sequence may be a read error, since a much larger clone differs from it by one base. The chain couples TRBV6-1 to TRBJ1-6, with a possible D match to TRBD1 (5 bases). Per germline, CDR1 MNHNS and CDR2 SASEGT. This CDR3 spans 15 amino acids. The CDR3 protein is CASSPGLTVRAPLNF. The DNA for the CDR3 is TGTGCCAGCAGCCCAGGGTTAACCGTCCGGGCACCCCTCAACTTT.

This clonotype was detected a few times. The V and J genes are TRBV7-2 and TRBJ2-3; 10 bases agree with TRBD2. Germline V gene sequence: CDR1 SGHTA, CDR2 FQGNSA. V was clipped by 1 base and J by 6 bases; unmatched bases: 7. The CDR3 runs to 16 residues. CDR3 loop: CASSLVASGGWDTQYF. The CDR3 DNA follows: TGTGCCAGCAGCTTAGTTGCTAGCGGGGGCTGGGATACGCAGTATTTT. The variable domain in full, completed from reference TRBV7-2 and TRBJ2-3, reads GAGVSQSPSNKVTEKGKDVELRCDPISGHTALYWYRQSLGQGLEFLIYFQGNSAPDKSGLPSDRFSAERTGGSVSTLTIQRTQQEDSAVYLCASSLVASGGWDTQYFGPGTRLTVL.

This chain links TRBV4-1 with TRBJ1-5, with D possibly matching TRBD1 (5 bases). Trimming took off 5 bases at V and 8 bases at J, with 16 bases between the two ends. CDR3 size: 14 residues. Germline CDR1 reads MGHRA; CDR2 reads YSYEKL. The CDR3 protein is CASSEGISREPQHF. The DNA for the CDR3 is TGCGCCAGCAGCGAGGGGATCTCCAGAGAGCCCCAGCATTTT.

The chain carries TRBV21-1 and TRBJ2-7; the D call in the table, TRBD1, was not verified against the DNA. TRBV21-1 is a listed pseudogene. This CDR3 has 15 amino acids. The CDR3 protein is CASSKERDTHLEQYF. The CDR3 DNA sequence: TGTGCCAGCAGCAAAGAACGGGACACTCATCTCGAGCAGTACTTC.

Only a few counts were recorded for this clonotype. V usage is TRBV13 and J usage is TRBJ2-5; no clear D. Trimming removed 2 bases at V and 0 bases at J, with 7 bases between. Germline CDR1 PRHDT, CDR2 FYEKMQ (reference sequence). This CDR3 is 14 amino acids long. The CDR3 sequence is CASSLRQYQETQYF. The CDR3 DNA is TGTGCCAGCAGCTTACGCCAGTACCAAGAGACCCAGTACTTC.

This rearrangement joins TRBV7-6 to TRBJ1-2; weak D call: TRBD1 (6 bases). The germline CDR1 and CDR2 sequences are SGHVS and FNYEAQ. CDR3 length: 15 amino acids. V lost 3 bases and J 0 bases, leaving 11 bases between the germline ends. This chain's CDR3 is CASSFDDRTNYGYTF. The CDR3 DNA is TGTGCCAGCAGCTTCGACGACAGGACTAACTATGGCTACACCTTC.

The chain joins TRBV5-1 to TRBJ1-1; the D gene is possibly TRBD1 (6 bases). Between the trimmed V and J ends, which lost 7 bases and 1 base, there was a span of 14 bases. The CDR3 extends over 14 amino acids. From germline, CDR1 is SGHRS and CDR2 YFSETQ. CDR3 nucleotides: TGCGCCAGCCAACCGAGCAGGGGGAACACTGAAGCTTTCTTT. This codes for CASQPSRGNTEAFF. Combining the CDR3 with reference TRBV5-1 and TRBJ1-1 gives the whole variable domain KAGVTQTPRYLIKTRGQQVTLSCSPISGHRSVSWYQQTPGQGLQFLFEYFSETQRNKGNFPGRFSGRQFSNSRSEMNVSTLELGDSALYLCASQPSRGNTEAFFGQGTRLTVV.

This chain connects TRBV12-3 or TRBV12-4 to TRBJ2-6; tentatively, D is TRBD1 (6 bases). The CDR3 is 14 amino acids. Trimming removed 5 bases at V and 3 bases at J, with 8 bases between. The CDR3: CASSGGDGANVLTF. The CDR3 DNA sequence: TGTGCCAGCAGTGGGGGCGATGGGGCCAACGTCCTGACTTTC.

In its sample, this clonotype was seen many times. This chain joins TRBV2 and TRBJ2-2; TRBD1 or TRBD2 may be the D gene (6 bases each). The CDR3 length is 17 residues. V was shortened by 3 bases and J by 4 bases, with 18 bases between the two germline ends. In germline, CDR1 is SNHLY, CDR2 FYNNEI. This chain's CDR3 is CASSDPTGTPSTGELFF. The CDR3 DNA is TGTGCCAGCAGTGACCCCACAGGGACTCCGTCCACCGGGGAGCTGTTTTTT.